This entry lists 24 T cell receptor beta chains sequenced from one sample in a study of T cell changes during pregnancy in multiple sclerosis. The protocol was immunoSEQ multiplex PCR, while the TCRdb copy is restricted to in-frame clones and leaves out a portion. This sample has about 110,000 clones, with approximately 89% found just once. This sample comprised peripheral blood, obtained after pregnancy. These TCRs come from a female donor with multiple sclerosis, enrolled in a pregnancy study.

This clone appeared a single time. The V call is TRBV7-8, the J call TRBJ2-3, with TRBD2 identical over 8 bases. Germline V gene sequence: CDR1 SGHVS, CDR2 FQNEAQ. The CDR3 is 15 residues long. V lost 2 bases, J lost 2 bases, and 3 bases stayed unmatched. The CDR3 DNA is TGTGCCAGCAGCTTACGGGGGGGGCCCACAGATACGCAGTATTTT. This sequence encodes CASSLRGGPTDTQYF.

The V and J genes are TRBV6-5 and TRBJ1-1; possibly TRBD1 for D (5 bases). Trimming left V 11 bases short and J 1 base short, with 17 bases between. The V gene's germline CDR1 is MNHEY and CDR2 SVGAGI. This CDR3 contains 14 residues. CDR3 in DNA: TGTGCCTGTTTCCGGGGGTCTAGGAACACTGAAGCTTTCTTT. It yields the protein CACFRGSRNTEAFF.

The CDR3 protein is CASSLWLGGREQFF. For the CDR3, the DNA is TGTGCCAGCAGTTTATGGCTCGGGGGGCGTGAGCAGTTCTTC. V is TRBV27 and J is TRBJ2-1, with TRBD2 as a possible D gene (7 bases). From germline, CDR1 is MNHEY and CDR2 SMNVEV (reference sequence). V lost 1 base and J 9 bases, leaving 13 bases between the germline ends. The CDR3 spans 14 residues.

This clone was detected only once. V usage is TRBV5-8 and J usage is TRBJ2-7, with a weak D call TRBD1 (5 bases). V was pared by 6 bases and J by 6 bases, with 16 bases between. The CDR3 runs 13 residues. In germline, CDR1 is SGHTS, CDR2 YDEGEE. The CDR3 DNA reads TGTGCCAGCAAGGGGCTTTGGGTTGGCGAGCAGTACTTC. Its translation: CASKGLWVGEQYF.

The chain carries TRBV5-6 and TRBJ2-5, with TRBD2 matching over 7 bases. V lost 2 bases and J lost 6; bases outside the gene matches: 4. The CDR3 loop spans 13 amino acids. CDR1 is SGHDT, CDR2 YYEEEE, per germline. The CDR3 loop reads CASSFWGGKTQYF. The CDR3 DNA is TGTGCCAGCAGCTTTTGGGGGGGGAAGACCCAGTACTTC.

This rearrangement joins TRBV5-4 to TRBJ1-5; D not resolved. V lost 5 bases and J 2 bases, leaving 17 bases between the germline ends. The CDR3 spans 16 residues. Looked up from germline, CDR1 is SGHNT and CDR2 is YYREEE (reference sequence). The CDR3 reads CASRLFRELGNQPQHF. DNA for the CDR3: TGTGCCAGCAGGTTGTTTCGGGAGCTTGGCAATCAGCCCCAGCATTTT.

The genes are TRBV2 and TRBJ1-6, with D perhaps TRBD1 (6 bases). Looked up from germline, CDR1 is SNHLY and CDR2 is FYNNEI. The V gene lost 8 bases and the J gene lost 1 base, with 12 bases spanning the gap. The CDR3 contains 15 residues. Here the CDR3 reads CASGRQASYNSPLHF. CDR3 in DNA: TGTGCCAGCGGGAGACAGGCATCCTATAATTCACCCCTCCACTTT. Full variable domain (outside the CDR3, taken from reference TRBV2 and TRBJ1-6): EPEVTQTPSHQVTQMGQEVILRCVPISNHLYFYWYRQILGQKVEFLVSFYNNEISEKSEIFDDQFSVERPDGSNFTLKIRSTKLEDSAMYFCASGRQASYNSPLHFGNGTRLTVT.

The CDR3 sequence: CASVQNRGVGTEAFF. The DNA for the CDR3 is TGTGCCAGCGTTCAAAATAGGGGTGTGGGCACTGAAGCTTTCTTT. This chain joins TRBV19 and TRBJ1-1, with D possibly TRBD1 on 5 matching bases. V was clipped by 9 bases and J by 4 bases, with 21 bases between them. The CDR3 extends over 15 amino acids. Germline V gene lookup returns CDR1 LNHDA and CDR2 SQIVND (reference sequence).

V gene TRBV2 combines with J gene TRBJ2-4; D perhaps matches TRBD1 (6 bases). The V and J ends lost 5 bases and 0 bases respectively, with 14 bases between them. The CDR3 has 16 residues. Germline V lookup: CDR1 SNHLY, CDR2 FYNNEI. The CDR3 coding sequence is TGTGCCAGCAGTTCTAACAGGGCCCTAGCCAAAAACATTCAGTACTTC. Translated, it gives CASSSNRALAKNIQYF.

The CDR3 here is CASSSGTSGGAVIDTQYF. The CDR3 DNA sequence: TGTGCCAGCAGCTCAGGGACTAGCGGGGGGGCGGTGATAGATACGCAGTATTTT. This chain connects TRBV5-4 to TRBJ2-3; the match to TRBD2 covers 16 bases. J was trimmed by 5 bases and V by 3 bases; bases with no gene match: 9. The CDR3 has 18 amino acids. The germline V gene encodes CDR1 SGHNT and CDR2 YYREEE (reference sequence).

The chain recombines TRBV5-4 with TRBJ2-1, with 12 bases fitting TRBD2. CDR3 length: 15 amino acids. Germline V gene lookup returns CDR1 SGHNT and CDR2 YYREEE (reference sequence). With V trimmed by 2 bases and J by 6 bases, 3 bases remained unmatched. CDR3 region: CASSLSSGGANEQFF. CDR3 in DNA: TGTGCCAGCAGCTTATCTAGCGGGGGGGCCAATGAGCAGTTCTTC.

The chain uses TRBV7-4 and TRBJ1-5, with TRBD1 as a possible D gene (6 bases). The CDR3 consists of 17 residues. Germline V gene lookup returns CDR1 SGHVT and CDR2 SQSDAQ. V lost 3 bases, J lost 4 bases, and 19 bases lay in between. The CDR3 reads CASSFALLQGLNQPQHF. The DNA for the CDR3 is TGTGCCAGCAGCTTCGCACTCCTACAGGGTTTGAATCAGCCCCAGCATTTT. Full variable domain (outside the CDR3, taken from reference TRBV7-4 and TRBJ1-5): GAGVSQSPRYKVAKRGRDVALRCDSISGHVTLYWYRQTLGQGSEVLTYSQSDAQRDKSGRPSGRFSAERPERSVSTLKIQRTEQGDSAVYLCASSFALLQGLNQPQHFGDGTRLSIL.

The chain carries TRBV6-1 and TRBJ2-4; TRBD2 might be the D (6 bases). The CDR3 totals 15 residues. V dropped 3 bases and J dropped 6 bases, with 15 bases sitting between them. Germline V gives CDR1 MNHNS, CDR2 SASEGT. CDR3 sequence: CASSERAEGGNIQYF. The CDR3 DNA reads TGTGCCAGCAGTGAGAGGGCCGAGGGAGGAAACATTCAGTACTTC.

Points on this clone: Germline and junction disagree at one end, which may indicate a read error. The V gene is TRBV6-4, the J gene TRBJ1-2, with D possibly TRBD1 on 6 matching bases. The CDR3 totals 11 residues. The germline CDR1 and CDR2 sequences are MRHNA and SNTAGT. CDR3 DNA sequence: TGTGCCAGCAGTGACTCTGGGACACGGTTCTTC. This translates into CASSDSGTRFF.

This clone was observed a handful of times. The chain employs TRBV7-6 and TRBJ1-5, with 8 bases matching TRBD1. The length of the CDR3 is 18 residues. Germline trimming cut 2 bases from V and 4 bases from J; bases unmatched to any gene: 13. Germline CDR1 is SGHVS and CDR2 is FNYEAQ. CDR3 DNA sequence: TGTGCCAGCAGCTTACTAGAGGTGCGGACAGGGCAGAATCAGCCCCAGCATTTT. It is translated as CASSLLEVRTGQNQPQHF.

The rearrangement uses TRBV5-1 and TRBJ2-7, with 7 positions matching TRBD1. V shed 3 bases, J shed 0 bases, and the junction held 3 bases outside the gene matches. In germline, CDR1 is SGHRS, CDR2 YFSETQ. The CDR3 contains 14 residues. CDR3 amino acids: CASSSQGSSYEQYF. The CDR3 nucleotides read TGCGCCAGCAGCTCACAGGGGAGCTCCTACGAGCAGTACTTC.

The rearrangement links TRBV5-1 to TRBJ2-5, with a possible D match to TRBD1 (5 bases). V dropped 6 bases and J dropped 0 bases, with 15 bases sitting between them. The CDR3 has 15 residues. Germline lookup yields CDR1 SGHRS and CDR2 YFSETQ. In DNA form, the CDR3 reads TGCGCCAGCAAGGGGTTGAAACCTTACCAAGAGACCCAGTACTTC. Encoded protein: CASKGLKPYQETQYF.

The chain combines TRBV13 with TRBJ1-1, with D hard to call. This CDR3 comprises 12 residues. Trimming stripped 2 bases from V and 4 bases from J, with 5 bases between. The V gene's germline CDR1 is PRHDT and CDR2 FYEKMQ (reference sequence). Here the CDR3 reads CASSLISTEAFF. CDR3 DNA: TGTGCCAGCAGCTTAATTAGCACTGAAGCTTTCTTT. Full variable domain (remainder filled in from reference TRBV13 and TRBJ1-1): AAGVIQSPRHLIKEKRETATLKCYPIPRHDTVYWYQQGPGQDPQFLISFYEKMQSDKGSIPDRFSAQQFSDYHSELNMSSLELGDSALYFCASSLISTEAFFGQGTRLTVV.

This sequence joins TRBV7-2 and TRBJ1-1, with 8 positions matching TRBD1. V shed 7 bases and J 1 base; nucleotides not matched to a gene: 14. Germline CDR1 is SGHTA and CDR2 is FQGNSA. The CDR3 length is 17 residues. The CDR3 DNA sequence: TGTGCCAGCACCTACATTAGCCCCGGGACAGGGAACACTGAAGCTTTCTTT. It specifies CASTYISPGTGNTEAFF.

The CDR3: CASGLGGRGAQETQYF. In DNA, the CDR3 is TGTGCCAGCGGCCTCGGGGGCCGGGGGGCACAAGAGACCCAGTACTTC. The chain carries TRBV13 and TRBJ2-5; perhaps TRBD2 as D (7 bases). The length of the CDR3 is 16 residues. Germline V gives CDR1 PRHDT, CDR2 FYEKMQ (reference sequence). The ends were cut back, 8 bases at V and 2 bases at J, with 21 bases in the middle.

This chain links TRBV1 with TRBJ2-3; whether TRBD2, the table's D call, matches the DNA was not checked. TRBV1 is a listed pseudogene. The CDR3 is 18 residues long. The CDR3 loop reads CTSSQAAPSGSPTDTQYF. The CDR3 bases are TGCACCAGCAGCCAAGCCGCCCCAAGCGGGTCGCCCACAGATACGCAGTATTTT.

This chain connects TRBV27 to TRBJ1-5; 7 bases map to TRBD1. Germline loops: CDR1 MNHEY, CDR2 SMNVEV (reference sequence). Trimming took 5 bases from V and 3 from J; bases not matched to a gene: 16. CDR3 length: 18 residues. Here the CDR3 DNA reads TGTGCCAGCAGTACGCTGGACAGGCTCAAAGGGGTCAATCAGCCCCAGCATTTT. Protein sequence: CASSTLDRLKGVNQPQHF.

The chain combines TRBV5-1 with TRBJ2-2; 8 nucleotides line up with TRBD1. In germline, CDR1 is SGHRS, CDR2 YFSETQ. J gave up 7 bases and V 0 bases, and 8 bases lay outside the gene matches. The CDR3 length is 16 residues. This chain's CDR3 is CASSLDRGTVGGELFF. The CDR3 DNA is TGCGCCAGCAGCTTGGACAGGGGGACCGTGGGCGGGGAGCTGTTTTTT.

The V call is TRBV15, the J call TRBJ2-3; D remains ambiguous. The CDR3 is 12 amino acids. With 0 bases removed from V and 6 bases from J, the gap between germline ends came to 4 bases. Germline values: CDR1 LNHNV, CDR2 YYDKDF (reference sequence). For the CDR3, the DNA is TGTGCCACCAGCAGAGATCAGGATACGCAGTATTTT. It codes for CATSRDQDTQYF.